This TCR beta chain is from a study of T-cell reconstitution after alpha-beta-depleted transplantation in children. The length of the CDR3 is 13 residues. V was shortened by 8 bases and J by 0 bases, with 7 bases between the two germline ends. Germline assignment: CDR1 ENHRY and CDR2 SYGVKD. In this sample, this clonotype turned up a few times. Unique molecular identifiers were incorporated into the prepared TCRbeta library. MiXCR, applied by TCRdb to the PCR reads, yields one record per CDR3 protein. The sample shows around 370,000 distinct CDR3 sequences, about 17% of them seen only once. The rearrangement joins TRBV10-3 to TRBJ2-2; the D gene is possibly TRBD2 (6 bases). This TCR came from a male patient aged 2 to 10 who had a stem cell transplant for acute lymphoblastic leukemia, so the T cells may come from the graft donor. The sequenced sample was PBMCs, mostly from graft donor cells, obtained 360 days after TCRalphabeta/CD19-depleted stem cell transplant. The CDR3 spells CAISSANTGELFF. For the CDR3, the DNA is TGTGCCATCTCTAGCGCGAACACCGGGGAGCTGTTTTTT.